The 13 T cell receptor beta chains below all came from one sample that was sequenced in a study of shared clonotypes between healthy human individuals. Method: immunoSEQ multiplex PCR; TCRdb's copy keeps in-frame clones and lacks some. The data hold approximately 1,500,000 clones, with more than 95% observed a single time. Sample: naive CD4+ T cells sorted from blood. The subset is: CD45RA+ positively selected. These receptors all come from a man aged 25-40 years in good health.

The chain recombines TRBV19 with TRBJ2-1, with D tentatively TRBD1 (6 bases). Looked up from germline, CDR1 is LNHDA and CDR2 is SQIVND (reference sequence). The V gene lost 6 bases and the J gene lost 4 bases, with 7 bases spanning the gap. The CDR3 sequence is 12 residues long. CDR3 region: CASRDSYNEQFF. The CDR3 DNA is TGTGCCAGTAGGGACAGTTACAATGAGCAGTTCTTC.

The rearrangement joins TRBV7-9 to TRBJ2-1, with D hard to call. The CDR3 contains 14 residues. Germline V gene lookup returns CDR1 SEHNR and CDR2 FQNEAQ (reference sequence). V gave up 1 base and J gave up 16 bases, with 20 bases separating them. This CDR3 reads CASSLDILSGRIFF. CDR3 DNA sequence: TGTGCCAGCAGCTTAGATATCTTAAGTGGCAGGATATTCTTC.

The chain links TRBV5-1 to TRBJ2-1, with D perhaps matching TRBD2 (6 bases). The CDR3 has 14 amino acids. Trimming stripped 9 bases from V and 4 bases from J, with 17 bases between. Germline V gene data show CDR1 as SGHRS and CDR2 as YFSETQ. CDR3 amino acids: CATSTRGMYNEQFF. The CDR3 region has the DNA TGCGCCACCTCGACTCGGGGGATGTACAATGAGCAGTTCTTC.

In the case of this clone: This specimen includes other DNA sequences encoding the same CDR3. The chain combines TRBV19 with TRBJ2-7; D uncertain. This CDR3 is built from 13 residues. Trimming took off 5 bases at V and 2 bases at J, with 10 bases between the two ends. In germline, CDR1 is LNHDA, CDR2 SQIVND (reference sequence). The CDR3 protein is CASSLAEAYEQYF. In nucleotides, the CDR3 is TGTGCCAGTAGTTTGGCAGAGGCCTACGAGCAGTACTTC.

The CDR3 DNA sequence: TGTGCCAGCAGCGTAGAGAGGGGGGACAGGCTCTCTGGGGCCAACGTCCTGACTTTC. This translates into CASSVERGDRLSGANVLTF. The chain uses TRBV9 and TRBJ2-6; TRBD1 matches at 8 bases. The germline gives CDR1 SGDLS, CDR2 YYNGEE. With V trimmed by 0 bases and J by 0 bases, 8 bases remained unmatched. This CDR3 has 19 residues.

This clone was observed a single time. Other DNA sequences within the sample encode an identical CDR3. The chain couples TRBV5-1 to TRBJ2-1; D gene ambiguous. The CDR3 sequence is 13 residues long. V shed 0 bases and J shed 7 bases, with 8 bases lying between them. CDR1 and CDR2 (germline): SGHRS, YFSETQ. The CDR3 DNA reads as TGCGCCAGCAGCTTGGGCCCCGGAAATGAGCAGTTCTTC. It yields the protein CASSLGPGNEQFF. Combining the CDR3 with reference TRBV5-1 and TRBJ2-1 gives the whole variable domain KAGVTQTPRYLIKTRGQQVTLSCSPISGHRSVSWYQQTPGQGLQFLFEYFSETQRNKGNFPGRFSGRQFSNSRSEMNVSTLELGDSALYLCASSLGPGNEQFFGPGTRLTVL.

CDR3 DNA: TGCGCCAGCAGCTCACCGGGACTAGCGGGAGGGGGGCAAGAGACCCAGTACTTC. It yields the protein CASSSPGLAGGGQETQYF. V gene TRBV5-1 combines with J gene TRBJ2-5; 16 bases are a match to TRBD2. V dropped 3 bases and J dropped 2; count of bases not matched to a gene: 7. This CDR3 contains 18 residues. From germline, CDR1 is SGHRS and CDR2 YFSETQ.

CDR3 in DNA: TGCAGCGTTGATGGCGGGAGGGGGTCCTACAATGAGCAGTTCTTC. Its translation: CSVDGGRGSYNEQFF. V is TRBV29-1 and J is TRBJ2-1, with 9 bases lining up with TRBD2. J lost 1 base, V lost 3 bases, and 4 bases had no gene match. Per the germline V gene, CDR1 is SQVTM and CDR2 is ANQGSEA. The CDR3 runs to 15 residues.

This clone came up a few times. The J gene is TRBJ2-3, the V gene TRBV13, with TRBD1 as a possible D gene (6 bases). Trimming cost V 4 bases and J 4 bases, with 12 bases left between them. The CDR3 loop spans 14 amino acids. Germline V CDR1 and CDR2: PRHDT, FYEKMQ (reference sequence). The CDR3 DNA follows: TGTGCCAGCAGCTCACAGGGTGGGGCAGATACGCAGTATTTT. As protein: CASSSQGGADTQYF.

J is TRBJ2-3 and V is TRBV5-1; the D gene is possibly TRBD1 (5 bases). The CDR3 covers 16 residues. CDR1 and CDR2 (germline): SGHRS, YFSETQ. The V and J ends lost 0 bases and 0 bases respectively, with 11 bases between them. CDR3 nucleotide sequence: TGCGCCAGCAGCTTGGAGACAGACGCTAGCACAGATACGCAGTATTTT. Translated: CASSLETDASTDTQYF.

The J gene is TRBJ1-1, the V gene TRBV6-5; no definite D call. The V end lost 4 bases, the J end lost 5 bases, and 14 bases lay between the germline ends. Germline V gene lookup returns CDR1 MNHEY and CDR2 SVGAGI. The CDR3 has 14 residues. The CDR3 DNA sequence: TGTGCCAGCAGTTTGGGCAGAAGATCGACTGAAGCTTTCTTT. Translating gives CASSLGRRSTEAFF.

V gene TRBV6-4 combines with J gene TRBJ2-7, with D maybe TRBD1 (6 bases). V shed 7 bases and J shed 0 bases, with 13 bases lying between them. The CDR3 runs to 14 residues. Germline CDR1 MRHNA, CDR2 SNTAGT. CDR3 loop: CASKADSFSYEQYF. DNA of the CDR3: TGTGCCAGCAAAGCGGACAGCTTCTCCTACGAGCAGTACTTC.

V usage is TRBV18 and J usage is TRBJ2-7; 11 nucleotides line up with TRBD1. Trimming at V came to 3 bases and at J to 6 bases, leaving 7 bases not matched to a gene. Germline lookup yields CDR1 KGHSH and CDR2 LQKENI. The CDR3 runs to 15 residues. CDR3: CASSPSGTGGGEQYF. The CDR3 DNA is TGTGCCAGCTCACCGTCGGGGACAGGGGGTGGCGAGCAGTACTTC.